Shown below are 19 T cell receptor beta chains from a single sample sequenced in a study of blood T cells in healthy people across ages. A sample-barcoded 5' primer and a J-beta primer mix were used in a second PCR of about 7 to 12 cycles. TCRdb processed the 5' RACE reads anew with MiXCR; each CDR3 protein has one entry. The table lists about 760,000 distinct CDR3 sequences, around three fifths of them singletons. What was sequenced was blood. The receptors derive from a man aged 40-50 years in good health.

In this sample, this clonotype turned up a few times. The chain combines TRBV20-1 with TRBJ1-2; 8 nucleotides agree with TRBD1. The CDR3 spans 14 residues. Trimming took 5 bases from V and 4 from J; bases not matched to a gene: 9. Per germline, CDR1 DFQATT and CDR2 SNEGSKA (reference sequence). Here the CDR3 reads CSAPAQGDPYGYTF. The CDR3 region has the DNA TGCAGTGCTCCTGCACAGGGGGATCCCTATGGCTACACCTTC.

This clonotype has just one count. A read error may account for a junction end that differs from germline. J is TRBJ2-7 and V is TRBV12-3 or TRBV12-4, with D perhaps assigned TRBD1 or TRBD2 (5 bases each). The CDR3 length is 13 residues. DNA for the CDR3: TGTACCAGCAGTACGGGGACCGCCTACGAGCAGTACTTC. This codes for CTSSTGTAYEQYF.

This clonotype was recorded a few times. The V gene is TRBV28, the J gene TRBJ2-7; 10 positions agree with TRBD2. Trimming cost V 2 bases and J 2 bases; bases outside gene matches: 6. From germline, CDR1 is MDHEN and CDR2 SYDVKM. The CDR3 covers 16 residues. The CDR3 DNA is TGTGCCAGCAGTTTAATCCTAGCGGGAGACGCCTACGAGCAGTACTTC. It codes for CASSLILAGDAYEQYF.

This clonotype has only a few counts. J is TRBJ1-1 and V is TRBV11-2, with D possibly TRBD1 on 6 matching bases. The V end lost 3 bases, the J end lost 5 bases, and 13 bases lay between the germline ends. Germline assignment: CDR1 SGHAT and CDR2 FQNNGV. The CDR3 is made up of 14 amino acids. This CDR3 reads CASSLGAAQTEAFF. CDR3 nucleotides: TGTGCCAGCAGCTTGGGGGCAGCCCAAACTGAAGCTTTCTTT.

This clonotype appeared a few times. V gene TRBV7-2 combines with J gene TRBJ2-5; TRBD1 might be the D (5 bases). This CDR3 contains 13 residues. Germline V lookup: CDR1 SGHTA, CDR2 FQGNSA. The V and J ends lost 4 bases and 4 bases respectively, with 10 bases between them. The CDR3 DNA sequence: TGTGCCAGCAGCTCCCACAGGCGAGAGACCCAGTACTTC. Amino acid sequence: CASSSHRRETQYF.

The V and J genes are TRBV20-1 and TRBJ2-5; D gene uncertain. The DNA end favors TRBJ2-7, so the J call may be wrong. The CDR3 has 15 amino acids. Per germline, CDR1 DFQATT and CDR2 SNEGSKA (reference sequence). In DNA form, the CDR3 reads TGCAGTGCTAGAGAGGAGAGAGAGCGAAAACACGAGCAGTACTTC. Translating it yields CSAREERERKHEQYF.

This clonotype was seen a few times. This sequence joins TRBV2 and TRBJ2-5; no clear D gene. The DNA end favors TRBJ2-7, so the J call may be wrong. This CDR3 spans 12 amino acids. Germline V gene lookup returns CDR1 SNHLY and CDR2 FYNNEI. As DNA, the CDR3 is TGTGCCAGCAGTGACAGGTACCTCGAGCAGTACTTC. Translation gives CASSDRYLEQYF.

The chain employs TRBV20-1 and TRBJ1-4; TRBD1 might be the D (6 bases). The CDR3 has 12 residues. Germline V gene sequence: CDR1 DFQATT, CDR2 SNEGSKA (reference sequence). V gave up 0 bases and J gave up 14 bases, with 13 bases separating them. The CDR3 loop reads CSARDQGTKLFF. CDR3 nucleotide sequence: TGCAGTGCTAGAGATCAGGGGACGAAGCTGTTTTTT.

Note on this clonotype: The junction does not match germline at one end; this may be a read error. The CDR3 here is CAGSYMTSGINEQFF. CDR3 sequence (DNA): TGTGCCGGCAGTTACATGACTAGCGGGATAAATGAGCAGTTCTTC. V is TRBV6-5 and J is TRBJ2-1; 11 nucleotides align to TRBD2. This CDR3 contains 15 residues. CDR1 and CDR2 from the germline V gene are MNHEY and SVGAGI.

This chain uses TRBV9 with TRBJ2-1, with D possibly being TRBD2 (5 bases). Trimming took off 0 bases at V and 1 base at J, with 8 bases between the two ends. Germline-derived CDR1 and CDR2 are SGDLS and YYNGEE. This CDR3 spans 15 amino acids. The CDR3 bases are TGTGCCAGCAGCGTAGTCGGGATATCCTACAATGAGCAGTTCTTC. Protein: CASSVVGISYNEQFF.

The rearrangement uses TRBV6-2 or TRBV6-3 and TRBJ2-5, with D perhaps matching TRBD1 or TRBD2 (5 bases each). This CDR3 has 16 residues. Germline CDR1 reads MNHEY; CDR2 reads SVGEGT. Trimming shortened V by 7 bases and J by 1 base, and 19 bases separated the two germline ends. The CDR3 here is CASTNFRGQGQETQYF. The CDR3 coding sequence is TGTGCCAGCACCAACTTTAGAGGGCAGGGCCAAGAGACCCAGTACTTC.

The chain recombines TRBV27 with TRBJ2-7; either TRBD1 or TRBD2 may supply D (5 bases each). Per the germline V gene, CDR1 is MNHEY and CDR2 is SMNVEV (reference sequence). The V and J ends lost 5 bases and 0 bases respectively, with 14 bases between them. CDR3 length: 15 residues. The CDR3 coding sequence is TGTGCCAGCAGTAAATCCGGGACGGTCTCCTACGAGCAGTACTTC. Translating it yields CASSKSGTVSYEQYF.

The chain's CDR3 is CASSLRSVGTDTQYF. DNA for the CDR3: TGCGCCAGCAGCCTCAGATCGGTGGGCACAGATACGCAGTATTTT. The J gene is TRBJ2-3, the V gene TRBV5-1; D ambiguous. Germline CDR1 SGHRS, CDR2 YFSETQ. This CDR3 is 15 amino acids long. The ends were cut back, 4 bases at V and 1 base at J, with 13 bases in the middle.

This chain links TRBV11-2 with TRBJ2-4; TRBD2 might be the D (6 bases). CDR1 SGHAT and CDR2 FQNNGV come from the germline V gene. The CDR3 covers 14 residues. V was shortened by 2 bases and J by 13 bases, with 18 bases between the two germline ends. Written as DNA, the CDR3 is TGTGCCAGCAGCTTATATTCTAGCGACTACAAGCAGTACTTC. Translation: CASSLYSSDYKQYF.

The chain carries TRBV21-1 and TRBJ2-7; TRBD1 is the table's D call, not checked against the DNA. TRBV21-1 is deemed a pseudogene. The CDR3 loop spans 16 amino acids. This chain's CDR3 is CASSNLGQGLISEQYF. In nucleotides, the CDR3 is TGTGCCAGCAGCAATTTGGGACAGGGCCTCATTAGCGAGCAGTACTTC.

The rearrangement joins TRBV21-1 to TRBJ2-4; the table's D call, TRBD2, has no DNA check behind it. TRBJ2-7 explains the end of the DNA better; the J call may be wrong. TRBV21-1 is given as a pseudogene. The CDR3 covers 13 residues. The CDR3 nucleotides are TGTGCCAGCAGCAATTTAGCGGACTACGAGCAGTACTTC. Translation: CASSNLADYEQYF.

The V gene is TRBV7-2, the J gene TRBJ2-2; D may match TRBD1 or TRBD2 (5 bases each). The CDR3 loop spans 16 amino acids. The germline V gene has CDR1 SGHTA and CDR2 FQGNSA. The V gene lost 6 bases and the J gene lost 1 base, with 15 bases spanning the gap. CDR3 bases: TGTGCCAGCAGTCGGGGCCTAGCCGTGAACACCGGGGAGCTGTTTTTT. Its protein product is CASSRGLAVNTGELFF.

This chain joins TRBV12-3 or TRBV12-4 and TRBJ2-7; D is possibly TRBD1 or TRBD2 (6 bases each). Trimming cost V 3 bases and J 9 bases, with 15 bases left between them. This CDR3 is built from 13 residues. CDR3 sequence reads: CASSFRGMGGQYF. Here the CDR3 DNA reads TGTGCCAGCAGTTTTAGGGGGATGGGAGGGCAGTACTTC.

The chain carries TRBV6-2 or TRBV6-3 and TRBJ1-5, with 10 positions matching TRBD1. V was pared by 6 bases and J by 7 bases, with 9 bases of the junction left unmatched. Germline CDR1 reads MNHEY; CDR2 reads SVGEGT. The CDR3 extends over 15 amino acids. The CDR3 sequence is CASRAGTGEGQPQHF. The CDR3 region has the DNA TGTGCCAGCAGAGCGGGGACAGGGGAAGGACAGCCCCAGCATTTT.